The rows below give T cell receptor beta chains drawn from one sample of a study of regulatory T cells in long-lasting Graves disease. TCRdb called the multiplex PCR reads again in MiXCR, with one record for every CDR3 protein. The sample lists 400,000 to 450,000 distinct CDR3 sequences; 23% were seen once. This specimen was peripheral blood mononuclear cells (PBMCs), taken when the disease was refractory, from a patient treated with antithyroid drugs. The origin of the receptors is a female donor with Graves disease. CDR3s include the opening cysteine and the closing phenylalanine or tryptophan. D genes are given only for firm matches. For some rows the clone size is stated as once, few or many, or as a class when expanded; others skip it.

v_call,d_call,j_call,clone_size,cdr3_nt,cdr3_aa
TRBV2,NA,TRBJ1-1,many,TGTGCCAGCAGTGAAATACCGACAGGCTACACTGAAGCTTTCTTT,CASSEIPTGYTEAFF
TRBV20-1,NA,TRBJ2-1,NA,TGCAGTGCTAGGTCTGGACTCTCCAATGAGCAGTTCTTC,CSARSGLSNEQFF
TRBV6-1,TRBD1,TRBJ2-7,many,TGTGCCAGCAGGGGGACAGATGCCAACCACTACTACGAGCAGTACTTC,CASRGTDANHYYEQYF
TRBV5-4,NA,TRBJ1-2,NA,TGTGCCAGCAGCTTTAGCCCCGTTAACTATGGCTACACCTTC,CASSFSPVNYGYTF
TRBV11-2,TRBD1,TRBJ2-6,NA,TGCGCCAGCAGCCGAGGACAGGTACCTTCTGGGGCCAACGTCCTGACTTTC,CASSRGQVPSGANVLTF
TRBV27,NA,TRBJ1-6,many,TGTGCCAGCAGTCGGGACGGACTTCTGTCACCCCTCCACTTT,CASSRDGLLSPLHF
TRBV5-1,NA,TRBJ2-7,NA,TGCGCCAGCAGCCCAGGGTTGGAGTGGGGTTTCACCTACGAGCAGTACTTC,CASSPGLEWGFTYEQYF
TRBV28,TRBD1,TRBJ1-1,many,TGTGCCAGCAGTCTTCCCCAGGGGGTGGGCACTGAAGCTTTCTTT,CASSLPQGVGTEAFF
TRBV7-2,TRBD1,TRBJ1-2,NA,TGTGCCAGCAGCTCAGGGGGGGCCCCGCGTTATGGCTACACCTTC,CASSSGGAPRYGYTF
TRBV6-2/TRBV6-3,TRBD1,TRBJ1-2,few,TGTGCCAGCAGTTACTTGGACAGGCCACTCTATGGCTACACCTTC,CASSYLDRPLYGYTF
TRBV6-2/TRBV6-3,NA,TRBJ1-4,many,TGTGCCAGCAGTGGACCGAATGAAAAACTGTTTTTT,CASSGPNEKLFF
TRBV6-2/TRBV6-3,TRBD2,TRBJ2-5,few,TGTGCCAGGAAAAATCTAGCGGCTCAAGAGACCCAGTACTTC,CARKNLAAQETQYF